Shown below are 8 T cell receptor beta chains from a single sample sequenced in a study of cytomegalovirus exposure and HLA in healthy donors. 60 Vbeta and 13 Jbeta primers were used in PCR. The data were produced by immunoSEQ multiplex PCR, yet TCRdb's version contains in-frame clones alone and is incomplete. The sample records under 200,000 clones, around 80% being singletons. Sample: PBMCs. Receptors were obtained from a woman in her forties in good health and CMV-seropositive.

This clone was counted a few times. This CDR3 is CASSSPLRGGTDTQYF. CDR3 nucleotides: TGTGCCAGCAGTTCCCCTTTGAGGGGAGGGACAGATACGCAGTATTTT. The rearrangement joins TRBV28 to TRBJ2-3; 7 bases fit TRBD2. Germline values: CDR1 MDHEN, CDR2 SYDVKM. V shed 4 bases and J 3 bases; nucleotides not matched to a gene: 10. This CDR3 has 16 amino acids.

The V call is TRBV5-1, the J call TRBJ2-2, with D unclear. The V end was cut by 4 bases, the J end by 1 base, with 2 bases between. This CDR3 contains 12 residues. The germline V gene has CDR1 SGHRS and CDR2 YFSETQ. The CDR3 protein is CASSRNTGELFF. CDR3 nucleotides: TGCGCCAGCAGCCGGAACACCGGGGAGCTGTTTTTT.

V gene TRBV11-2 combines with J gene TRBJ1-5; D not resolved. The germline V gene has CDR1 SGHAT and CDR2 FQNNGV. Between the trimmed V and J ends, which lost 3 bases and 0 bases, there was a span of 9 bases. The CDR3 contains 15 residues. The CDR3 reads CASSFESASNQPQHF. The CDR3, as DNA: TGTGCCAGCAGCTTTGAGAGTGCTAGCAATCAGCCCCAGCATTTT. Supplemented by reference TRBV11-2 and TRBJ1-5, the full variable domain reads EAGVAQSPRYKIIEKRQSVAFWCNPISGHATLYWYQQILGQGPKLLIQFQNNGVVDDSQLPKDRFSAERLKGVDSTLKIQPAKLEDSAVYLCASSFESASNQPQHFGDGTRLSIL.

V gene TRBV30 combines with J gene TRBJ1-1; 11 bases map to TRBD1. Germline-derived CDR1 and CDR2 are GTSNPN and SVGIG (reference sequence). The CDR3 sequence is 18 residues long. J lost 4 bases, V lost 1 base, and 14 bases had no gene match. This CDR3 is CAWSGLLDRGRRSTEAFF. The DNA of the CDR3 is TGTGCCTGGAGTGGATTATTGGACAGGGGGCGTCGAAGCACTGAAGCTTTCTTT.

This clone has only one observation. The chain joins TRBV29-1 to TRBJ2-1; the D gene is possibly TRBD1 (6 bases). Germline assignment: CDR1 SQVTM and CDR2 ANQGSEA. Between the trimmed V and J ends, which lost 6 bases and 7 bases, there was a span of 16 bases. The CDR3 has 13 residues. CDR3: CSVWLSGVNEQFF. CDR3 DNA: TGCAGCGTCTGGCTGTCAGGGGTGAATGAGCAGTTCTTC.

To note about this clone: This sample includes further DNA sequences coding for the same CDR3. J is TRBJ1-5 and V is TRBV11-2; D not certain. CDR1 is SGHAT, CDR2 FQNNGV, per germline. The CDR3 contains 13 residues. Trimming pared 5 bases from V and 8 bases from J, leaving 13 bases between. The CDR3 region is CASSREMLEPQHF. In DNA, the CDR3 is TGTGCCAGCAGCCGGGAGATGCTGGAGCCCCAGCATTTT.

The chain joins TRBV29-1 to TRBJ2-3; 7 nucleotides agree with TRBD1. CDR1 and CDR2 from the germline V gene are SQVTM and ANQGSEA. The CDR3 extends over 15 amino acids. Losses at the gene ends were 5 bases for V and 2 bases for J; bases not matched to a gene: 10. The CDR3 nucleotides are TGCAGCGTTTCAGATCGACAGGGAAACACAGATACGCAGTATTTT. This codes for CSVSDRQGNTDTQYF.

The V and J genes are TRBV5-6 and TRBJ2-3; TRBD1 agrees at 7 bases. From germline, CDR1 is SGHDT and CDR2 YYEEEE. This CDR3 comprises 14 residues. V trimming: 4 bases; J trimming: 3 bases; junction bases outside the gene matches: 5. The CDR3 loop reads CASSPTGSTDTQYF. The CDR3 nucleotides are TGTGCCAGCAGCCCGACAGGGTCAACAGATACGCAGTATTTT.